In its sample, the clone carrying this T cell receptor (beta chain) was seen many times. This sample is drawn from a study of early T cells in non-severe SARS-CoV-2 infection. This CDR3 contains 15 residues. Germline V CDR1 and CDR2: SNHLY, FYNNEI. Trimming left V 2 bases short and J 6 bases short, with 14 bases between. MiXCR, run by TCRdb on the 5' RACE reads, gives a single entry per CDR3 protein. Here the sample spans about 67,000 distinct CDR3 sequences, 11% being singletons. The chain has TRBV2 and TRBJ2-1, with a tentative D call TRBD2 (6 bases). The sequence was collected from an adult who was a healthcare worker with PCR-confirmed SARS-CoV-2 infection or an uninfected control (not recorded which). The sample was whole blood. DNA for the CDR3: TGTGCCAGCAGTGAAACGGCTTTCGGGGGCAATGAGCAGTTCTTC. Encoded protein: CASSETAFGGNEQFF. Combining the CDR3 with reference TRBV2 and TRBJ2-1 gives the whole variable domain EPEVTQTPSHQVTQMGQEVILRCVPISNHLYFYWYRQILGQKVEFLVSFYNNEISEKSEIFDDQFSVERPDGSNFTLKIRSTKLEDSAMYFCASSETAFGGNEQFFGPGTRLTVL.